This TCR beta chain was retrieved from a study of Graves' ophthalmopathy and Graves' hyperthyroidism. General study points: Both an approximately 69% sensitivity and an approximately 72% specificity characterized the model's predictions of ophthalmopathy progression.

Germline CDR1 is KGHDR and CDR2 is SFDVKD. V dropped 4 bases and J dropped 3; count of bases not matched to a gene: 4. This CDR3 region has 14 residues. This clonotype was recorded at least ten times. The antigen is unknown. TCR beta CDR3 regions were amplified from RNA transcripts. HTBI primers were employed in first-round RT-PCR, then a second-round multiplex PCR followed. In TCRdb, the multiplex PCR reads were re-called with MiXCR into one record per CDR3 protein. Found here are roughly 410,000 distinct CDR3 sequences, roughly 15% of them singletons; the top ten hold about 7%. Sample: peripheral blood. The sequence was collected from a woman between 18 and 29 years old with stable Graves' hyperthyroidism. The chain carries TRBV24-1 and TRBJ1-2; the match to TRBD1 covers 7 bases. CDR3 DNA sequence: TGTGCCACCAGTGACGCCGGGACAGACTATGGCTACACCTTC. Protein sequence: CATSDAGTDYGYTF.